The present TCR beta chain was sequenced within a study of blood T cell repertoires in COVID-19. There are 14 residues in the CDR3. Trimming removed 6 bases at V and 1 base at J, with 9 bases between. Germline V gene sequence: CDR1 MNHEY, CDR2 SMNVEV (reference sequence). Measured with immunoSEQ multiplex PCR; TCRdb has only the in-frame clones, and not every one. The sample records about 140,000 clones, 80% to 85% being singletons. Sequencing was done on a sample of PBMCs or T cells enriched from blood (not recorded which). This sequence was found in a man aged 35 to 55 with acute COVID-19. J is TRBJ2-2 and V is TRBV27; D remains ambiguous. This CDR3 is CASRVSWNTGELFF. CDR3 sequence (DNA): TGTGCCAGCAGGGTTAGTTGGAACACCGGGGAGCTGTTTTTT.